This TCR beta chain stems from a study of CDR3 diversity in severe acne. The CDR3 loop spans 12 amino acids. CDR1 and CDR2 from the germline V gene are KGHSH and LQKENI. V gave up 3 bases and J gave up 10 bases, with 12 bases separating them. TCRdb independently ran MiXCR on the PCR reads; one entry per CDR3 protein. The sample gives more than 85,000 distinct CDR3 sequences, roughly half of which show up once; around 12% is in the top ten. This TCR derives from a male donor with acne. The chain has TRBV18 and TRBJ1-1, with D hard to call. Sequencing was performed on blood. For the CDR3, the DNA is TGTGCCAGCTCACCTGGAGCCGTCGGAGCTTTCTTT. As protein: CASSPGAVGAFF.